This T cell receptor beta chain was captured by sequencing in a study of OX40 agonist ivuxolimab in advanced cancers. Looking at the study overall: An agonistic human IgG2 monoclonal antibody against OX40 (CD134) was given. Prior therapy, whether anti-PD-1, anti-PD-L1 or anti-CTLA-4, was allowed, and roughly 41% had some.

Method: immunoSEQ multiplex PCR; TCRdb's copy keeps in-frame clones and lacks some. The profile shows about 36,000 clones, 85% to 90% of them singletons. CDR3 size: 13 residues. With 5 bases removed from V and 8 bases from J, the gap between germline ends came to 13 bases. CDR1 is SGHVS and CDR2 is FQNEAQ in the germline V gene. This chain links TRBV7-8 with TRBJ2-1; D is perhaps TRBD2 (6 bases). The input for sequencing was CD4+ or CD8+ T cells sorted from blood, taken in a trial of the OX40 agonist ivuxolimab. This receptor was identified in an adult with an advanced solid tumor such as melanoma, head and neck, liver or kidney cancer. This CDR3 reads CASSRGSRYEQFF. In nucleotides, the CDR3 is TGTGCCAGCAGCCGGGGGAGTAGATATGAGCAGTTCTTC.